Presented here are 20 T cell receptor beta chains from one specimen sequenced in a study of Graves' ophthalmopathy and Graves' hyperthyroidism. Amplification targeted the TCR beta CDR3 regions, with RNA transcripts as the source material. HTBI-primed first-round RT-PCR preceded second-round multiplex PCR. Each CDR3 protein is one row after TCRdb ran MiXCR on the multiplex PCR reads. Among 350,000 to 400,000 distinct CDR3 sequences, just over 15% were seen once, and the ten largest hold roughly 7%. Sequenced: peripheral blood. The receptors stem from a woman aged 18-30 years with stable Graves' hyperthyroidism.

This clonotype has at least ten counts. The J gene is TRBJ1-1, the V gene TRBV2, with 8 bases identical to TRBD1. Germline CDR1 SNHLY, CDR2 FYNNEI. The CDR3 has 14 amino acids. CDR3 residues: CVPRGLRTNTEAFF. The CDR3 bases are TGTGTACCCAGGGGGCTGCGGACGAACACTGAAGCTTTCTTT.

This clonotype was counted ten times or more. The gene calls are TRBV27 and TRBJ1-3; D gene unclear. V was clipped by 3 bases and J by 0 bases, with 9 bases between them. The CDR3 runs 15 residues. Looked up from germline, CDR1 is MNHEY and CDR2 is SMNVEV (reference sequence). The CDR3 region is CASSFGPSSGNTIYF. CDR3 bases: TGTGCCAGCAGTTTCGGGCCGAGCTCTGGAAACACCATATATTTT.

This clonotype showed up many times. The rearrangement uses TRBV3-1 and TRBJ2-5; D not resolved. The germline V gene has CDR1 LGHDT and CDR2 YNNKEL (reference sequence). The CDR3 totals 12 residues. The V and J ends lost 0 bases and 6 bases respectively, with 5 bases between them. The DNA for the CDR3 is TGTGCCAGCAGCCAAGATCTGAAGACCCAGTACTTC. It is translated as CASSQDLKTQYF.

This chain connects TRBV18 to TRBJ1-2, with D possibly being TRBD1 (6 bases). V lost 6 bases, J lost 1 base, and 15 bases lay in between. The CDR3 is 15 amino acids. Germline CDR1 KGHSH, CDR2 LQKENI. This chain's CDR3 is CASSDPGAINYGYTF. The CDR3 DNA reads as TGTGCCAGCTCGGACCCAGGGGCGATTAACTATGGCTACACCTTC.

On this clonotype: Being one base from a much bigger clone, this may be a read error. The chain uses TRBV6-2 or TRBV6-3 and TRBJ2-2; 8 nucleotides match TRBD1. Germline V gives CDR1 MNHEY, CDR2 SVGEGT. The CDR3 is 14 residues long. CDR3 in amino acids: CASSDRGITGGLFF. DNA for the CDR3: TGTGCCAGCAGTGACAGGGGCATCACCGGGGGGCTGTTTTTT.

This clonotype was counted many times. The chain carries TRBV19 and TRBJ2-7, with no clear D. Germline V gives CDR1 LNHDA, CDR2 SQIVND (reference sequence). This CDR3 spans 14 amino acids. The V gene lost 6 bases and the J gene lost 2 bases, with 14 bases spanning the gap. CDR3 amino acids: CASSALWSPYEQYF. CDR3 sequence (DNA): TGTGCCAGTAGCGCCTTATGGTCCCCCTACGAGCAGTACTTC.

The sample holds a few counts of this clonotype. This sequence joins TRBV6-2 or TRBV6-3 and TRBJ1-1, with 9 bases that match TRBD1. With V trimmed by 6 bases and J by 5 bases, 10 bases remained unmatched. Per germline, CDR1 MNHEY and CDR2 SVGEGT. CDR3 length: 15 amino acids. CDR3 sequence reads: CASRGVQGARTEAFF. For the CDR3, the DNA is TGTGCCAGCAGGGGGGTACAGGGGGCGCGGACTGAAGCTTTCTTT.

This clonotype was found many times. The rearrangement links TRBV20-1 to TRBJ2-5; D possibly corresponds to TRBD1 (5 bases). Germline assignment: CDR1 DFQATT and CDR2 SNEGSKA (reference sequence). Trimming stripped 0 bases from V and 7 bases from J, with 18 bases between. This CDR3 region has 15 residues. The CDR3, as DNA: TGCAGTGCTAGAGATACCCTATCGCAAACAGGGACCCAGTACTTC. It is translated as CSARDTLSQTGTQYF.

This clonotype was seen repeatedly, ten times or more. The rearrangement links TRBV5-1 to TRBJ1-1, with a tentative D call TRBD1 (5 bases). CDR1 is SGHRS and CDR2 is YFSETQ in the germline V gene. V lost 4 bases to trimming and J lost 1 base, with 11 bases between them. The CDR3 extends over 14 amino acids. The DNA of the CDR3 is TGCGCCAGCAGCCCAGATACAGGGAACACTGAAGCTTTCTTT. Translating gives CASSPDTGNTEAFF. Based on the CDR3 plus reference TRBV5-1 and TRBJ1-1, the full variable domain is KAGVTQTPRYLIKTRGQQVTLSCSPISGHRSVSWYQQTPGQGLQFLFEYFSETQRNKGNFPGRFSGRQFSNSRSEMNVSTLELGDSALYLCASSPDTGNTEAFFGQGTRLTVV.

The sample holds many counts of this clonotype. This chain connects TRBV6-1 to TRBJ2-6, with TRBD1 matching over 7 bases. J lost 4 bases, V lost 5 bases, and 2 bases had no gene match. This CDR3 has 14 amino acids. CDR1 is MNHNS and CDR2 is SASEGT in the germline V gene. CDR3 nucleotide sequence: TGTGCCAGCAGTACAGGGGTAGGGGCCAACGTCCTGACTTTC. Residues: CASSTGVGANVLTF.

The V and J genes are TRBV14 and TRBJ1-6, with D hard to call. Trimming took 4 bases from V and 9 from J, leaving 16 bases between them. The CDR3 is 15 residues long. Germline-derived CDR1 and CDR2 are SGHDN and FVKESK. CDR3 sequence reads: CASSPGCFISSPLHF. The CDR3 DNA reads as TGTGCCAGCAGCCCCGGGTGTTTTATCAGTTCACCCCTCCACTTT.

The chain has TRBV4-1 and TRBJ1-5; TRBD1 is a possible D gene (6 bases). Germline CDR1 MGHRA, CDR2 YSYEKL. The ends were cut back, 3 bases at V and 7 bases at J, with 25 bases in the middle. This CDR3 has 18 residues. The CDR3 coding sequence is TGCGCCAGCAGCCACAACCCAAGGGGGGGCTATGCCGGGCAGCCCCAGCATTTT. Amino acids: CASSHNPRGGYAGQPQHF.

This clonotype was detected only a few times. The chain joins TRBV4-1 to TRBJ2-5; TRBD1 matches 9 bases. V trimming: 3 bases; J trimming: 4 bases; junction bases outside the gene matches: 12. Per the germline V gene, CDR1 is MGHRA and CDR2 is YSYEKL. This CDR3 region has 17 residues. The CDR3 region has the DNA TGCGCCAGCAGCCAGGGCACAGGGGGCTGGTTTAGAGAGACCCAGTACTTC. This encodes CASSQGTGGWFRETQYF.

This clonotype was seen ten or more times. The CDR3 loop reads CASSLAALNEQYF. CDR3 DNA: TGTGCCAGCAGCTTAGCAGCCCTCAACGAGCAGTACTTC. This chain connects TRBV7-2 to TRBJ2-7, with unresolved D. The CDR3 contains 13 residues. V was cut by 0 bases and J by 5 bases, with 8 bases left in between. Germline V lookup: CDR1 SGHTA, CDR2 FQGNSA. Together with reference TRBV7-2 and TRBJ2-7, the CDR3 gives the full variable domain: GAGVSQSPSNKVTEKGKDVELRCDPISGHTALYWYRQSLGQGLEFLIYFQGNSAPDKSGLPSDRFSAERTGGSVSTLTIQRTQQEDSAVYLCASSLAALNEQYFGPGTRLTVT.

This clonotype was seen ten or more times. The chain combines TRBV7-9 with TRBJ1-2; D unresolved. Trimming removed 4 bases at V and 4 bases at J, with 7 bases between. Germline loops: CDR1 SEHNR, CDR2 FQNEAQ (reference sequence). The CDR3 covers 12 residues. CDR3 amino acids: CASSSGVYGYTF. The CDR3 coding sequence is TGTGCCAGCAGCTCCGGGGTCTATGGCTACACCTTC.

This clonotype has at least ten counts. The chain combines TRBV19 with TRBJ1-2; no firm D call. The CDR3 spans 12 residues. The germline gives CDR1 LNHDA, CDR2 SQIVND (reference sequence). Trimming removed 6 bases from V and 2 bases from J, with 7 bases in between. CDR3 residues: CASSYPNYGYTF. The DNA for the CDR3 is TGTGCCAGTAGCTACCCAAACTATGGCTACACCTTC.

This sequence joins TRBV5-1 and TRBJ1-2; D gene unclear. This CDR3 has 14 amino acids. V was shortened by 0 bases and J by 1 base, with 7 bases between the two germline ends. Germline values: CDR1 SGHRS, CDR2 YFSETQ. CDR3 nucleotide sequence: TGCGCCAGCAGCTTGGCGGCAGTTAACTATGGCTACACCTTC. The encoded protein is CASSLAAVNYGYTF.

Many counts were recorded for this clonotype. The chain carries TRBV3-1 and TRBJ2-5, with 8 bases aligning to TRBD2. Trimming took 1 base from V and 0 from J; bases not matched to a gene: 10. Germline V gene lookup returns CDR1 LGHDT and CDR2 YNNKEL (reference sequence). The CDR3 sequence is 18 residues long. CDR3 region: CASSQGREREQNQETQYF. DNA for the CDR3: TGTGCCAGCAGCCAAGGTCGAGAGCGGGAGCAGAACCAAGAGACCCAGTACTTC.

The sample holds one count of this clonotype. This may arise from a read error, as a much more abundant clone is one base away. This chain links TRBV4-2 with TRBJ1-1, with D unresolved. Germline CDR1 LGHNA, CDR2 YNFKEQ. There are 14 residues in the CDR3. CDR3 in amino acids: CASSPPALSAEASF. The DNA for the CDR3 is TGTGCCAGCAGCCCCCCAGCGTTGAGCGCTGAAGCTTCCTTT.

This clonotype came up many times. The V gene is TRBV7-2, the J gene TRBJ1-5; D remains ambiguous. With 6 bases removed from V and 3 bases from J, the gap between germline ends came to 12 bases. Per germline, CDR1 SGHTA and CDR2 FQGNSA. The length of the CDR3 is 14 residues. CDR3 bases: TGTGCCAGCAGTGTCGACATTAACAATCAGCCCCAGCATTTT. Translating it yields CASSVDINNQPQHF.